A single sample gave rise to the 18 T cell receptor beta chains below, sequenced in a study of blood T cell repertoires in COVID-19. Method: immunoSEQ multiplex PCR; TCRdb's copy keeps in-frame clones and lacks some. The table has roughly 190,000 clones, roughly 84% seen once. Sequenced: PBMCs or T cells enriched from blood (not recorded which). Every receptor here comes from a young woman who had been exposed to COVID-19.

V gene TRBV6-5 combines with J gene TRBJ2-1; TRBD2 might be the D (7 bases). Deletions cut 2 bases from V and 9 bases from J, with 17 bases between. This CDR3 spans 15 amino acids. The germline gives CDR1 MNHEY, CDR2 SVGAGI. CDR3 nucleotides: TGTGCCAGCAGTTACGAGGGGGGGCCGTCTGGTGAGCAGTTCTTC. Amino acid sequence: CASSYEGGPSGEQFF.

The genes are TRBV12-3 or TRBV12-4 and TRBJ1-3; no clear D gene. The CDR3 loop spans 13 amino acids. The ends were cut back, 3 bases at V and 6 bases at J, with 9 bases in the middle. This CDR3 reads CASSLGQENTIYF. As DNA, the CDR3 is TGTGCCAGCAGTTTGGGCCAGGAAAACACCATATATTTT.

The chain couples TRBV6-1 to TRBJ1-2; 7 nucleotides match TRBD1. Germline V gives CDR1 MNHNS, CDR2 SASEGT. J was trimmed by 7 bases and V by 0 bases; bases with no gene match: 11. CDR3 length equals 16 residues. The CDR3 coding sequence is TGTGCCAGCAGTGAAGCGCGGAAGGGGGCGATGGGTGGCTACACCTTC. It encodes CASSEARKGAMGGYTF.

The V call is TRBV5-1, the J call TRBJ2-7; D gene ambiguous. Trimming took off 0 bases at V and 2 bases at J, with 6 bases between the two ends. The CDR3 is 13 residues long. Germline values: CDR1 SGHRS, CDR2 YFSETQ. This CDR3 is CASSLDVAYEQYF. CDR3 in DNA: TGCGCCAGCAGCTTGGACGTAGCCTACGAGCAGTACTTC.

The chain joins TRBV6-5 to TRBJ2-7; TRBD2 matches at 7 bases. Losses at the gene ends were 7 bases for V and 11 bases for J; bases not matched to a gene: 17. Germline loops: CDR1 MNHEY, CDR2 SVGAGI. The CDR3 has 14 amino acids. The CDR3 here is CASKVISGPKGKYF. The CDR3 DNA is TGTGCCAGCAAGGTCATTAGCGGGCCTAAAGGGAAGTACTTC.

This clone came up a few times. One end of the junction is discordant with germline, which a read error may explain. This chain links TRBV6-2 or TRBV6-3 with TRBJ2-1, with TRBD2 identical over 10 bases. Germline CDR1 and CDR2: MNHEY and SVGEGT. The CDR3 is 15 amino acids. The CDR3 loop reads CASTYTGLAIDEQFF. In DNA, the CDR3 is TGTGCCAGCACTTACACGGGACTAGCGATAGATGAGCAGTTCTTC.

V and J are TRBV3-1 (or the pseudogene TRBV3-2) and TRBJ2-1; perhaps TRBD1 as D (5 bases). Germline CDR1 reads LGHDT; CDR2 reads YNNKEL (reference sequence). The CDR3 runs to 15 residues. The ends were cut back, 5 bases at V and 0 bases at J, with 11 bases in the middle. DNA of the CDR3: TGTGCCAGCAGCGGGGCTACCATCTCCTACAATGAGCAGTTCTTC. As protein: CASSGATISYNEQFF.

Here the CDR3 reads CASSTRTTGYISPSEAFF. CDR3 nucleotides: TGTGCCAGCAGCACCCGGACCACAGGGTATATCAGCCCCTCTGAAGCTTTCTTT. The chain uses TRBV7-8 and TRBJ1-1, with a weak D call TRBD1 (6 bases). The germline gives CDR1 SGHVS, CDR2 FQNEAQ. The V and J ends lost 5 bases and 6 bases respectively, with 28 bases between them. This CDR3 contains 18 residues.

This clone occurred once. The chain joins TRBV10-1 to TRBJ2-7; 9 bases are shared with TRBD2. Germline CDR1 reads WNHNN; CDR2 reads SYGVQD (reference sequence). V dropped 3 bases and J dropped 2; count of bases not matched to a gene: 8. This CDR3 spans 16 amino acids. CDR3 protein: CASSESGGNHTYEQYF. The CDR3 nucleotides read TGCGCCAGCAGTGAAAGCGGGGGGAACCACACCTACGAGCAGTACTTC.

This chain joins TRBV30 and TRBJ2-3; TRBD1 agrees at 9 bases. This CDR3 region has 14 residues. Germline CDR1 GTSNPN, CDR2 SVGIG (reference sequence). Trimming cost V 2 bases and J 4 bases; bases outside gene matches: 4. The DNA of the CDR3 is TGTGCCTGGAGTACCGGACAGGGGCCAGATACGCAGTATTTT. As protein: CAWSTGQGPDTQYF.

This clone was picked up one time. This chain connects TRBV3-1 (or the pseudogene TRBV3-2) to TRBJ2-7; maybe TRBD2 (5 bases). The germline gives CDR1 LGHDT, CDR2 YNNKEL (reference sequence). This CDR3 has 17 amino acids. V was cut by 1 base and J by 0 bases, with 16 bases left in between. CDR3 DNA: TGTGCCAGCAGCCAAGGGGTCCTTAGACTACTCTCCTACGAGCAGTACTTC. This encodes CASSQGVLRLLSYEQYF.

The chain employs TRBV10-3 and TRBJ2-7; the D gene is possibly TRBD1 (6 bases). The CDR3 consists of 14 residues. The germline CDR1 and CDR2 sequences are ENHRY and SYGVKD. With 4 bases removed from V and 3 bases from J, the gap between germline ends came to 13 bases. CDR3 sequence (DNA): TGTGCCATCAGTGGTGGGGTAGGGGGCTACGAGCAGTACTTC. This codes for CAISGGVGGYEQYF.

J is TRBJ2-6 and V is TRBV7-3; D uncertain. The V and J ends lost 5 bases and 0 bases respectively, with 11 bases between them. The V gene's germline CDR1 is SGHTA and CDR2 FQGTGA. The CDR3 loop spans 16 amino acids. In nucleotides, the CDR3 is TGTGCCAGCAGCCCTTCCTTTTACTCTGGGGCCAACGTCCTGACTTTC. Amino acid sequence: CASSPSFYSGANVLTF.

This sequence joins TRBV5-8 and TRBJ1-1; a possible D gene is TRBD1 (5 bases). This CDR3 is 14 amino acids long. Trimming left V 1 base short and J 7 bases short, with 14 bases between. Per the germline V gene, CDR1 is SGHTS and CDR2 is YDEGEE. This chain's CDR3 is CASSLLVRGVEAFF. CDR3 nucleotide sequence: TGTGCCAGCAGCTTGTTGGTCCGGGGGGTTGAAGCTTTCTTT.

V gene TRBV12-3 or TRBV12-4 combines with J gene TRBJ1-2, with a tentative D call TRBD1 (5 bases). CDR3 length: 12 residues. The V and J ends lost 2 bases and 6 bases respectively, with 7 bases between them. The chain's CDR3 is CASSLSGNGYTF. The CDR3 region has the DNA TGTGCCAGCAGTTTATCAGGGAATGGCTACACCTTC.

The chain carries TRBV11-2 and TRBJ2-1; 7 nucleotides line up with TRBD1. The CDR3 runs 19 residues. Germline CDR1 is SGHAT and CDR2 is FQNNGV. Trimming took 5 bases from V and 0 from J; bases not matched to a gene: 16. The CDR3 DNA reads as TGTGCCAGCAGCACAACCGGGACAGACTCAAAAAGCTCCTACAATGAGCAGTTCTTC. Its translation: CASSTTGTDSKSSYNEQFF. The variable domain in full, completed from reference TRBV11-2 and TRBJ2-1, reads EAGVAQSPRYKIIEKRQSVAFWCNPISGHATLYWYQQILGQGPKLLIQFQNNGVVDDSQLPKDRFSAERLKGVDSTLKIQPAKLEDSAVYLCASSTTGTDSKSSYNEQFFGPGTRLTVL.

This clone appeared many times. V and J are TRBV28 and TRBJ1-2; 7 nucleotides agree with TRBD1. With 7 bases clipped from V and 8 bases from J, the junction kept 7 bases outside the gene matches. Germline V gene sequence: CDR1 MDHEN, CDR2 SYDVKM. This CDR3 region has 12 residues. The CDR3 loop is CASKSTGEGYTF. The CDR3 nucleotides are TGTGCCAGCAAGAGCACAGGGGAAGGCTACACCTTC.

V usage is TRBV6-5 and J usage is TRBJ1-6, with 7 bases matching TRBD1. After removal of 10 bases from V and 7 bases from J, the junction contained 7 bases not matched to a gene. From germline, CDR1 is MNHEY and CDR2 SVGAGI. CDR3 length: 13 residues. The CDR3 loop is CANRDSFNSPLHF. CDR3 coding DNA: TGTGCCAACAGGGACAGCTTCAATTCACCCCTCCACTTT.